This T cell receptor beta chain appears in the sequencing data of a study of T cells in tuberculosis. Background on the study: T cells were selected with CD1B tetramers loaded with glucose monomycolate. In South Africa, adults with active tuberculosis were compared with IGRA-negative and latently infected IGRA-positive adolescents. PBMC were archived before or within 7 days of starting treatment.

TCRdb's table, derived via immunoSEQ multiplex PCR, lists solely in-frame clones and lacks some. The table includes tens of thousands of clones, 92% detected once. Time point denoted: new active TB diagnosis, blood taken before or within 7 days of starting treatment. The CDR3 is 18 residues long. Germline V CDR1 and CDR2: SGHAT, FQNNGV. Trimming cost V 2 bases and J 2 bases, with 20 bases left between them. This TCR derives from an adult with tuberculosis. Some clones in this sample may be carry-over from other donors' samples. This chain joins TRBV11-2 and TRBJ2-3; TRBD1 might be the D (6 bases). Sequenced material: PBMCs, taken at tuberculosis diagnosis. This CDR3 reads CASSLRGKTGSTTDTQYF. The CDR3 coding sequence is TGTGCCAGCAGCTTAAGGGGGAAGACAGGTTCTACCACAGATACGCAGTATTTT. Full variable domain (remainder filled in from reference TRBV11-2 and TRBJ2-3): EAGVAQSPRYKIIEKRQSVAFWCNPISGHATLYWYQQILGQGPKLLIQFQNNGVVDDSQLPKDRFSAERLKGVDSTLKIQPAKLEDSAVYLCASSLRGKTGSTTDTQYFGPGTRLTVL.